This T cell receptor beta chain was documented in a study of T cells in Graves' hyperthyroidism and ophthalmopathy. Diagnostic decisions used clinical symptoms, serum thyroxine and TRAb, thyroid ultrasound and orbital computed tomography. The TCR beta CDR3 regions underwent amplification using RNA transcripts as the source. HTBI primers were the set used in a first-round RT-PCR of the TCR CDR3. TCRdb passed the multiplex PCR reads through MiXCR, listing each CDR3 protein once. Of 550,000 to 700,000 distinct CDR3 sequences listed, about 45% are singletons. Study-wide points: The model anticipated ophthalmopathy a median approximately 6.5 months pre-onset.

This clonotype was observed once. Its target is not known. The junction had 6 bases not matched to a gene; V was cut back by 5 bases and J by 4 bases. Germline CDR1 SGHVS, CDR2 FNYEAQ. CDR3 length: 15 residues. The TCR was taken from an adult woman with Graves' disease, either hyperthyroidism or ophthalmopathy (not recorded which). The genes are TRBV7-6 and TRBJ2-5, with 11 positions matching TRBD2. Specimen: peripheral blood or thyroid tissue (not recorded which). The CDR3, as DNA: TGTGCCAGCAGCATGACTAGCGGGGTAGGAGAGACCCAGTACTTC. It codes for CASSMTSGVGETQYF.